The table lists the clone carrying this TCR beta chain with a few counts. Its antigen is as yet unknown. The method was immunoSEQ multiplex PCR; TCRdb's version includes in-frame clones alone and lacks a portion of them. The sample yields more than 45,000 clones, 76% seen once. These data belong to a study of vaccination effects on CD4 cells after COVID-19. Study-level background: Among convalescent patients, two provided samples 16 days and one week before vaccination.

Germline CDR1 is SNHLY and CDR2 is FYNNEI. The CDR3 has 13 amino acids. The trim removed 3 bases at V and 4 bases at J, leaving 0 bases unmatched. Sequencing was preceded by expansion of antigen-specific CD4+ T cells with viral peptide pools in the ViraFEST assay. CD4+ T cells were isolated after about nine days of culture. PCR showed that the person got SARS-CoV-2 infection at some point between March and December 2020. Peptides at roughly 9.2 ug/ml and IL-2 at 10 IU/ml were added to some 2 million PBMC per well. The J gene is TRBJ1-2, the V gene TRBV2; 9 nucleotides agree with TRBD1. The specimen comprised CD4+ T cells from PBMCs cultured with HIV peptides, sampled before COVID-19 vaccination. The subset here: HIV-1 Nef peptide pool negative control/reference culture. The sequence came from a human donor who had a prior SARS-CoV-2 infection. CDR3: CASSEGQGYGYTF. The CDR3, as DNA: TGTGCCAGCAGTGAGGGACAGGGCTATGGCTACACCTTC.